These 21 T cell receptor beta chains were all obtained from the same sample, sequenced in a study of shared clonotypes between healthy human individuals (dated by TCRdb to the early 2020s). CD8 naive samples were CD45RO-negative cells positively selected for CCR7, giving a CD45RA+CCR7+ population that excluded TemRA cells. Library creation used the immunoSEQ multiplex PCR assay. The table was pulled from immuneACCESS by TCRdb, which kept in-frame rearrangements only. Such tables lose some clones; where checked, under half of the loss comes from unresolved V genes, and the rest has no known cause. The sample profile shows about 2 million clones; over 85% of them were found once. The leading ten clones occupy 0.9% to 1.3% of the sample. Sample: naive CD8+ T cells sorted from blood. In the paper's terms, the cell subset or site label means: CD45RA+CCR7+. The source of these receptors is a man younger than 35 in good health.

The gene calls are TRBV25-1 and TRBJ2-5; no reliable D call. This CDR3 contains 16 residues. V was trimmed by 1 base and J by 0 bases, leaving 12 bases between them. CDR1 is MGHDK and CDR2 is SYGVNS in the germline V gene. The CDR3 DNA follows: TGTGCCAGCAGTGAATTAGCAGGCGAGTACCAAGAGACCCAGTACTTC. Translated: CASSELAGEYQETQYF.

The CDR3 is CASSQSLTGKNTEAFF. CDR3 nucleotides: TGCGCCAGCAGCCAGAGTTTGACAGGAAAAAACACTGAAGCTTTCTTT. This chain joins TRBV4-3 and TRBJ1-1; possible D gene TRBD1, 6 bases. The CDR3 runs 16 residues. V dropped 3 bases and J dropped 2 bases, with 16 bases sitting between them. CDR1 is LGHNA and CDR2 is YSLEER in the germline V gene.

CDR3: CASSLEVAGTWEQYF. The DNA of the CDR3 is TGTGCCAGCAGTTTGGAGGTTGCGGGGACGTGGGAGCAGTACTTC. The chain uses TRBV27 and TRBJ2-7, with D possibly TRBD2 on 6 matching bases. This CDR3 spans 15 amino acids. V shed 3 bases and J shed 7 bases, with 19 bases lying between them. Germline lookup yields CDR1 MNHEY and CDR2 SMNVEV (reference sequence).

The chain links TRBV30 to TRBJ2-3; perhaps TRBD2 as D (6 bases). Trimming removed 4 bases from V and 2 bases from J, with 13 bases in between. The length of the CDR3 is 14 residues. Germline CDR1 is GTSNPN and CDR2 is SVGIG (reference sequence). CDR3 in amino acids: CAWTMGLVTDTQYF. For the CDR3, the DNA is TGTGCCTGGACCATGGGACTGGTCACAGATACGCAGTATTTT.

Comment on this clone: Other DNA sequences in the same sample also yield this CDR3. The J gene is TRBJ2-2, the V gene TRBV18; D not resolved. CDR3 length: 13 residues. V lost 0 bases to trimming and J lost 3 bases, with 2 bases between them. Germline V gene lookup returns CDR1 KGHSH and CDR2 LQKENI. The CDR3 loop reads CASSPPDTGELFF. Written as DNA, the CDR3 is TGTGCCAGCTCACCACCCGACACCGGGGAGCTGTTTTTT.

As concerns this clone: A read error may account for a junction end that differs from germline. The chain joins TRBV4-3 to TRBJ2-7; D possibly corresponds to TRBD2 (6 bases). Germline assignment: CDR1 LGHNA and CDR2 YSLEER. The CDR3 extends over 15 amino acids. Here the CDR3 DNA reads TGCGCCAGCAGTCAAGGACTGGAGGGCCTCTACGAGCAGTACTTC. Protein sequence: CASSQGLEGLYEQYF.

V usage is TRBV5-6 and J usage is TRBJ1-2; D is uncertain. This CDR3 has 14 residues. In germline, CDR1 is SGHDT, CDR2 YYEEEE. Trimming took 4 bases from V and 4 from J, leaving 14 bases between them. The CDR3 protein is CASSPGGFSYGYTF. Here the CDR3 DNA reads TGTGCCAGCAGCCCTGGTGGTTTTTCCTATGGCTACACCTTC.

The rearrangement joins TRBV15 to TRBJ2-3; 14 bases align to TRBD2. The CDR3 contains 17 residues. Trimming took 3 bases from V and 5 from J; bases not matched to a gene: 7. From germline, CDR1 is LNHNV and CDR2 YYDKDF (reference sequence). The CDR3 DNA reads as TGTGCCACCAGCAGTAGAAGACTAGCGGGGGGGCAAGATACGCAGTATTTT. It encodes CATSSRRLAGGQDTQYF.

Notes on this clone: Other DNA sequences from this sample encode an identical CDR3 as well. CDR3 loop: CASSYSTGQLSYEQYF. DNA for the CDR3: TGTGCCAGCAGTTACTCAACGGGACAGCTTTCCTACGAGCAGTACTTC. This sequence joins TRBV6-5 and TRBJ2-7; 7 bases line up with TRBD1. J gave up 1 base and V 0 bases, and 6 bases lay outside the gene matches. Germline V gene lookup returns CDR1 MNHEY and CDR2 SVGAGI. This CDR3 is 16 amino acids long.

The chain couples TRBV6-5 to TRBJ1-6, with 8 bases that match TRBD1. V shed 4 bases, J shed 10 bases, and the junction held 9 bases outside the gene matches. CDR1 and CDR2 from the germline V gene are MNHEY and SVGAGI. This CDR3 spans 15 amino acids. DNA for the CDR3: TGTGCCAGCAGTTCTCGGACAGGGCAGGGGTCACCCCTCCACTTT. It specifies CASSSRTGQGSPLHF.

The chain has TRBV27 and TRBJ1-4; possible D gene TRBD1, 5 bases. The V gene's germline CDR1 is MNHEY and CDR2 SMNVEV (reference sequence). CDR3 length equals 13 residues. Trimming took 4 bases from V and 7 from J, leaving 10 bases between them. CDR3 protein: CASSWGRSEKLFF. Written as DNA, the CDR3 is TGTGCCAGCAGTTGGGGGAGAAGTGAAAAACTGTTTTTT.

This clone was detected only once. The chain couples TRBV4-1 to TRBJ1-1; TRBD1 aligns across 7 bases. The germline gives CDR1 MGHRA, CDR2 YSYEKL. The CDR3 totals 14 residues. The J segment lost 1 base and the V segment lost 4 bases, leaving 3 bases of the junction unmatched. The CDR3 loop reads CASSLRGENTEAFF. The CDR3 nucleotides read TGCGCCAGCAGCCTCAGGGGGGAGAACACTGAAGCTTTCTTT.

The chain couples TRBV7-2 to TRBJ1-2; 8 bases are a match to TRBD1. V was pared by 3 bases and J by 5 bases, with 14 bases of the junction left unmatched. The CDR3 has 17 residues. CDR1 SGHTA and CDR2 FQGNSA come from the germline V gene. CDR3 region: CASSFSTGATVEYGYTF. The CDR3 coding sequence is TGTGCCAGCAGCTTCTCGACAGGGGCTACCGTGGAATATGGCTACACCTTC. The full variable domain, with the rest looked up from reference TRBV7-2 and TRBJ1-2, is GAGVSQSPSNKVTEKGKDVELRCDPISGHTALYWYRQSLGQGLEFLIYFQGNSAPDKSGLPSDRFSAERTGGSVSTLTIQRTQQEDSAVYLCASSFSTGATVEYGYTFGSGTRLTVV.

Only a few counts were recorded for this clone. The rearrangement links TRBV5-1 to TRBJ1-6; no definite D call. Per germline, CDR1 SGHRS and CDR2 YFSETQ. The V end lost 1 base, the J end lost 10 bases, and 12 bases lay between the germline ends. This CDR3 has 14 residues. CDR3 in DNA: TGCGCCAGCAGCTTGTCGGCTAAAGACTCACCCCTCCACTTT. Protein: CASSLSAKDSPLHF.

V and J are TRBV27 and TRBJ2-7; D may match TRBD1 or TRBD2 (5 bases each). Germline values: CDR1 MNHEY, CDR2 SMNVEV (reference sequence). The CDR3 contains 16 residues. With 7 bases removed from V and 3 bases from J, the gap between germline ends came to 22 bases. The CDR3 sequence is CASTPSSGRHLYEQYF. The CDR3 coding sequence is TGTGCCAGCACCCCCTCGTCGGGGCGGCATCTCTACGAGCAGTACTTC.

Only one count was recorded for this clone. The CDR3 here is CASSQVTVRENEQFF. The CDR3 nucleotides are TGCGCCAGCAGCCAAGTCACGGTGAGGGAAAATGAGCAGTTCTTC. J is TRBJ2-1 and V is TRBV4-1, with D possibly matching TRBD2 (5 bases). Germline values: CDR1 MGHRA, CDR2 YSYEKL. V lost 1 base to trimming and J lost 7 bases, with 14 bases between them. The CDR3 length is 15 residues.

This clone came up a few times. The V gene is TRBV7-9, the J gene TRBJ1-2, with D possibly being TRBD1 (5 bases). V lost 4 bases, J lost 2 bases, and 20 bases lay in between. This CDR3 region has 17 residues. Germline V gene sequence: CDR1 SEHNR, CDR2 FQNEAQ (reference sequence). This CDR3 reads CASSYPTGTANNYGYTF. The CDR3, as DNA: TGTGCCAGCAGCTATCCAACCGGGACGGCCAACAACTATGGCTACACCTTC.

The chain uses TRBV13 and TRBJ2-7; 10 bases are shared with TRBD2. The CDR3 extends over 16 amino acids. The germline CDR1 and CDR2 sequences are PRHDT and FYEKMQ (reference sequence). V dropped 5 bases and J dropped 7; count of bases not matched to a gene: 14. CDR3 residues: CASSLRLSGGAEEQYF. Written as DNA, the CDR3 is TGTGCCAGCAGCCTTAGGCTCAGCGGGGGGGCGGAAGAGCAGTACTTC.

This chain joins TRBV19 and TRBJ1-2; D might be TRBD1 (5 bases). The V end lost 7 bases, the J end lost 5 bases, and 23 bases lay between the germline ends. The CDR3 length is 16 residues. The germline gives CDR1 LNHDA, CDR2 SQIVND (reference sequence). CDR3 loop: CASNPGQGVNIYGYTF. CDR3 nucleotide sequence: TGTGCCAGTAACCCGGGGCAGGGCGTGAATATATATGGCTACACCTTC.

The genes are TRBV6-6 and TRBJ1-4, with 7 bases matching TRBD1. V trimming: 4 bases; J trimming: 1 base; junction bases outside the gene matches: 3. The germline CDR1 and CDR2 sequences are MNHNY and SVGAGI (reference sequence). The CDR3 covers 15 residues. The CDR3 loop reads CASSLYRGTNEKLFF. Here the CDR3 DNA reads TGTGCCAGCAGTTTGTACAGGGGAACTAATGAAAAACTGTTTTTT.

The V call is TRBV19, the J call TRBJ2-1; D gene uncertain. This CDR3 contains 12 residues. V lost 3 bases and J lost 9, with 9 bases in between. Germline loops: CDR1 LNHDA, CDR2 SQIVND (reference sequence). CDR3 sequence: CASSMVGSEQFF. CDR3 bases: TGTGCCAGTAGTATGGTAGGGTCTGAGCAGTTCTTC.